A selection of T cell receptor beta chains follows, all from one sample in a study of shared clonotypes between healthy human individuals. Libraries were prepared by immunoSEQ multiplex PCR; TCRdb keeps only in-frame clonotypes and omits some of them. The sample contains around 1.9 million clones, 85% to 95% of which appear only once. Sequencing was done on a sample of naive CD8+ T cells from PBMCs. Every receptor here comes from a man aged 18 to 35 in good health. Some clones in this sample may be carry-over from other donors' samples. Both conserved end residues are part of each CDR3. The order of the fields is CDR3 length, V gene, D gene, J gene, CDR3 protein, CDR3 DNA. A D gene is named only where the DNA matches it firmly.

12	TRBV7-9	-	TRBJ2-3	CASRGDTDTQYF	TGTGCCAGTCGTGGTGACACAGATACGCAGTATTTT
14	TRBV11-2	TRBD1	TRBJ2-7	CASSSDRVWHEQYF	TGTGCCAGCAGCTCAGACAGGGTGTGGCACGAGCAGTACTTC
14	TRBV6-6	-	TRBJ2-2	CASSYSDLTGELFF	TGTGCCAGCAGTTACTCCGACCTCACCGGGGAGCTGTTTTTT
16	TRBV19	-	TRBJ1-4	CASSPIPRQVDEKLFF	TGTGCCAGTAGCCCGATTCCCAGACAGGTGGATGAAAAACTGTTTTTT
14	TRBV7-3	-	TRBJ2-1	CASSLRGQRAEQFF	TGTGCCAGCAGCTTACGTGGACAGCGGGCAGAGCAGTTCTTC
15	TRBV9	TRBD1	TRBJ1-2	CASSAYPGTGSGYTF	TGTGCCAGCAGCGCCTACCCCGGGACAGGGTCCGGCTACACCTTC
14	TRBV29-1	-	TRBJ2-5	CSAGWGAGQETQYF	TGCAGCGCTGGGTGGGGGGCAGGACAAGAGACCCAGTACTTC
13	TRBV19	-	TRBJ1-1	CASGVRGNTEAFF	TGTGCCAGTGGGGTCCGGGGGAACACTGAAGCTTTCTTT
15	TRBV28	-	TRBJ1-6	CASSPRGPNNSPLHF	TGTGCCAGCAGCCCCCGGGGCCCGAATAATTCACCCCTCCACTTT
14	TRBV27	-	TRBJ2-7	CASADRLGLYEQYF	TGTGCCAGCGCAGACAGGCTGGGACTCTACGAGCAGTACTTC
14	TRBV19	-	TRBJ2-7	CASSIIGASYEQYF	TGTGCCAGTAGTATCATCGGGGCCTCCTACGAGCAGTACTTC
15	TRBV19	TRBD1	TRBJ2-2	CASSMGTGRTGELFF	TGTGCCAGTAGTATGGGGACAGGGCGGACCGGGGAGCTGTTTTTT
15	TRBV4-3	TRBD2	TRBJ2-5	CASSYGTSPMETQYF	TGCGCCAGCAGCTACGGGACTAGCCCCATGGAGACCCAGTACTTC
18	TRBV10-1	-	TRBJ2-7	CASAPGRGLSEWRYEQYF	TGCGCCAGTGCCCCGGGACGGGGATTATCGGAATGGCGTTACGAGCAGTACTTC
15	TRBV4-1	-	TRBJ1-5	CASSLNEGSNQPQHF	TGCGCCAGCAGCCTAAATGAGGGTAGCAATCAGCCCCAGCATTTT
19	TRBV10-2	TRBD1	TRBJ1-1	CASSVSGAGQIVTNTEAFF	TGCGCCAGCAGTGTCTCAGGGGCGGGACAGATTGTTACGAACACTGAAGCTTTCTTT
12	TRBV29-1	-	TRBJ1-2	CSAGVGGYGYTF	TGCAGCGCCGGGGTGGGAGGCTATGGCTACACCTTC
15	TRBV28	TRBD1	TRBJ1-1	CASSIGTGENTEAFF	TGTGCCAGCAGTATAGGGACAGGAGAAAACACTGAAGCTTTCTTT